The 31 T cell receptor beta chains below all came from one sample that was sequenced in a study of human T cells and chemical hapten exposure. Time point meaning: pre-sensitization, week 0. Treatment meaning: therapeutic diphenylcyclopropenone sensitization with weekly scalp DPC. TCRdb re-called the RACE reads through MiXCR, storing one row per CDR3 protein. The sample carries about 77,000 distinct CDR3 sequences, around 15% recorded once. The sample was whole blood, taken in connection with sensitization to the hapten diphenylcyclopropenone (DPC). The receptors were sampled from a woman in her fifties or sixties with alopecia areata. Some clones in this sample may be carry-over from other donors' samples.

A few counts support this clonotype. The chain joins TRBV19 to TRBJ2-3; no clear D. The CDR3 loop spans 11 amino acids. Germline-derived CDR1 and CDR2 are LNHDA and SQIVND (reference sequence). Trimming shortened V by 7 bases and J by 5 bases, and 7 bases separated the two germline ends. The CDR3 loop is CASTYIDTQYF. The CDR3, as DNA: TGTGCCAGTACCTATATAGATACGCAGTATTTT.

The rearrangement links TRBV29-1 to TRBJ2-3, with TRBD1 matching 8 bases. With V trimmed by 6 bases and J by 6 bases, 11 bases remained unmatched. The germline gives CDR1 SQVTM, CDR2 ANQGSEA. CDR3 length: 14 residues. The DNA for the CDR3 is TGCAGCGTGTCCGAGACAGGGGTTTGGGATACGCAGTATTTT. Translating gives CSVSETGVWDTQYF.

This clonotype was seen repeatedly, ten times or more. The chain links TRBV21-1 to TRBJ2-7. TRBV21-1 counts as a pseudogene. The CDR3 length is 17 residues. In nucleotides, the CDR3 is TGTGCCAGCAGCAAACTTTCTCCTATTACCAGCTCCTACGAGCAGTACTTC. Its protein product is CASSKLSPITSSYEQYF.

This clonotype was counted between two and nine times. The rearrangement links TRBV11-3 to TRBJ2-1, with D perhaps given as TRBD1 or TRBD2 (5 bases each). V was shortened by 6 bases and J by 4 bases, with 16 bases between the two germline ends. The CDR3 loop spans 15 amino acids. The germline CDR1 and CDR2 sequences are SGHNT and YENEEA. CDR3 in DNA: TGTGCCAGCAGTTCTCAAGGGGCGGGTTACAATGAGCAGTTCTTC. This sequence encodes CASSSQGAGYNEQFF.

DNA of the CDR3: TGTGCCAGCAGTTTATCGTCTGCCAGGACAGGGTCCCAAGATACGCAGTATTTT. The encoded protein is CASSLSSARTGSQDTQYF. This chain uses TRBV27 with TRBJ2-3; TRBD1 matches 8 bases. J lost 5 bases, V lost 0 bases, and 13 bases had no gene match. CDR3 length: 18 residues. The germline gives CDR1 MNHEY, CDR2 SMNVEV (reference sequence).

The V gene is TRBV29-1, the J gene TRBJ1-1, with D unresolved. V lost 1 base and J 0 bases, leaving 9 bases between the germline ends. The CDR3 has 14 amino acids. Germline V CDR1 and CDR2: SQVTM, ANQGSEA. In DNA, the CDR3 is TGCAGCGTTGAAGGGCGCCTTCTGAACACTGAAGCTTTCTTT. It codes for CSVEGRLLNTEAFF.

This clonotype was detected only once. The rearrangement joins TRBV6-6 to TRBJ1-6; D uncertain. V lost 8 bases and J lost 7, with 18 bases in between. CDR1 is MNHNY, CDR2 SVGAGI, per germline (reference sequence). There are 15 residues in the CDR3. CDR3 nucleotide sequence: TGTGCCAGCCAGCCCGAAAGGATGCGGAATTCACCCCTCCACTTT. This sequence encodes CASQPERMRNSPLHF.

This clonotype was counted ten times or more. The chain employs TRBV6-2 or TRBV6-3 and TRBJ2-1; 12 bases agree with TRBD2. The CDR3 length is 16 residues. V shed 2 bases and J 9 bases; nucleotides not matched to a gene: 8. Germline V gene lookup returns CDR1 MNHEY and CDR2 SVGEGT. The chain's CDR3 is CASSYIRLAGVGEQFF. The CDR3 region has the DNA TGTGCCAGCAGTTACATTAGACTAGCGGGAGTAGGTGAGCAGTTCTTC.

The rearrangement joins TRBV5-4 to TRBJ2-1; 9 nucleotides align to TRBD1. This CDR3 is built from 15 residues. CDR1 and CDR2 from the germline V gene are SGHNT and YYREEE (reference sequence). The trim removed 1 base at V and 4 bases at J, leaving 3 bases unmatched. This chain's CDR3 is CASSLTGTGYNEQFF. CDR3 coding DNA: TGTGCCAGCAGCTTGACCGGGACAGGGTACAATGAGCAGTTCTTC.

This clonotype has at least ten counts. The chain carries TRBV7-9 and TRBJ1-6; D call uncertain. V shed 1 base and J shed 2 bases, with 6 bases lying between them. The germline gives CDR1 SEHNR, CDR2 FQNEAQ (reference sequence). There are 15 residues in the CDR3. The CDR3 reads CASSLVQAYNSPLHF. CDR3 DNA sequence: TGTGCCAGCAGCTTAGTGCAGGCCTATAATTCACCCCTCCACTTT. The full variable domain, its missing parts supplied by reference TRBV7-9 and TRBJ1-6, is DTGVSQNPRHKITKRGQNVTFRCDPISEHNRLYWYRQTLGQGPEFLTYFQNEAQLEKSRLLSDRFSAERPKGSFSTLEIQRTEQGDSAMYLCASSLVQAYNSPLHFGNGTRLTVT.

This rearrangement joins TRBV3-1 to TRBJ1-3, with 7 bases identical to TRBD1. Germline V gene sequence: CDR1 LGHDT, CDR2 YNNKEL (reference sequence). Trimming cost V 6 bases and J 0 bases; bases outside gene matches: 2. This CDR3 contains 14 residues. DNA for the CDR3: TGTGCCAGCAGACCAGGGGGCTCTGGAAACACCATATATTTT. Protein sequence: CASRPGGSGNTIYF.

The chain is built from TRBV19 and TRBJ1-1; D not resolved. This CDR3 comprises 13 residues. V was clipped by 5 bases and J by 1 base, with 8 bases between them. Germline V lookup: CDR1 LNHDA, CDR2 SQIVND (reference sequence). The CDR3 nucleotides read TGTGCCAGTAGTCCCACACAGAACACTGAAGCTTTCTTT. This encodes CASSPTQNTEAFF.

This clonotype showed up just a few times. This rearrangement joins TRBV7-9 to TRBJ2-7; D is possibly TRBD1 or TRBD2 (5 bases each). CDR1 SEHNR and CDR2 FQNEAQ come from the germline V gene (reference sequence). This CDR3 spans 13 amino acids. The V end lost 3 bases, the J end lost 4 bases, and 10 bases lay between the germline ends. The CDR3 reads CASSFGDLYEQYF. DNA for the CDR3: TGTGCCAGCAGCTTCGGGGACCTATACGAGCAGTACTTC.

The rearrangement uses TRBV5-1 and TRBJ2-7; 7 positions match TRBD2. V gave up 0 bases and J gave up 6 bases; unmatched junction bases: 24. From germline, CDR1 is SGHRS and CDR2 YFSETQ. This CDR3 region has 20 residues. The chain's CDR3 is CASSLAPASGPIRGSGEQYF. The DNA of the CDR3 is TGCGCCAGCAGCTTGGCCCCGGCTAGCGGCCCGATAAGGGGAAGTGGCGAGCAGTACTTC.

The chain carries TRBV6-5 and TRBJ1-2, with D unclear. Between the trimmed V and J ends, which lost 6 bases and 0 bases, there was a span of 14 bases. Germline-derived CDR1 and CDR2 are MNHEY and SVGAGI. The CDR3 has 15 amino acids. Here the CDR3 reads CASRERVSPNYGYTF. The CDR3 nucleotides are TGTGCCAGCAGAGAAAGAGTGAGCCCTAACTATGGCTACACCTTC.

This clonotype was found a few times. The chain has TRBV16 and TRBJ1-6; possible D gene TRBD1, 5 bases. Germline V CDR1 and CDR2: KGHSY, FQNENV. V lost 6 bases to trimming and J lost 10 bases, with 16 bases between them. This CDR3 has 14 residues. As DNA, the CDR3 is TGTGCCAGCAGACAGGACCCAGGAGGATCACCCCTCCACTTT. It translates to CASRQDPGGSPLHF. Full variable domain (missing parts from reference TRBV16 and TRBJ1-6): GEEVAQTPKHLVRGEGQKAKLYCAPIKGHSYVFWYQQVLKNEFKFLISFQNENVFDETGMPKERFSAKCLPNSPCSLEIQATKLEDSAVYFCASRQDPGGSPLHFGNGTRLTVT.

The rearrangement uses TRBV7-8 and TRBJ1-6, with D tentatively TRBD1 (5 bases). CDR3 length: 15 residues. Looked up from germline, CDR1 is SGHVS and CDR2 is FQNEAQ. V lost 5 bases, J lost 11 bases, and 19 bases lay in between. CDR3 residues: CASSAAPGRSAPLHF. The CDR3 nucleotides read TGTGCCAGCAGCGCCGCCCCAGGGAGGAGCGCACCCCTCCACTTT.

This clonotype was seen many times. This chain links TRBV5-1 with TRBJ1-1; tentatively, D is TRBD1 (5 bases). CDR1 and CDR2 from the germline V gene are SGHRS and YFSETQ. Trimming shortened V by 0 bases and J by 6 bases, and 12 bases separated the two germline ends. The CDR3 is 14 amino acids. The chain's CDR3 is CASSLGQLGSEAFF. CDR3 sequence (DNA): TGCGCCAGCAGCTTGGGACAGTTGGGGTCTGAAGCTTTCTTT.

This clonotype ranks as medium-sized (0.01 to 0.1%). The chain joins TRBV27 to TRBJ1-1, with TRBD1 identical over 10 bases. The length of the CDR3 is 23 residues. V trimming: 7 bases; J trimming: 5 bases; junction bases outside the gene matches: 34. Germline CDR1 reads MNHEY; CDR2 reads SMNVEV (reference sequence). The DNA of the CDR3 is TGTGCCAGCAAAAGACTGGGCGGGGGGACAGGGGTCTCAATTATTGAACGGAGGACTGAAGCTTTCTTT. Its translation is CASKRLGGGTGVSIIERRTEAFF.

This clonotype has a handful of counts. J is TRBJ2-7 and V is TRBV27, with 8 bases aligning to TRBD2. The CDR3 spans 15 residues. In germline, CDR1 is MNHEY, CDR2 SMNVEV (reference sequence). V lost 3 bases, J lost 7 bases, and 11 bases stayed unmatched. The CDR3 DNA follows: TGTGCCAGCAGTTTCAGAACCTCCGGGAGGGATGAGCAGTACTTC. Protein product: CASSFRTSGRDEQYF.

This clonotype has more than one count but fewer than ten. The rearrangement links TRBV15 to TRBJ2-3, with D possibly matching TRBD2 (5 bases). This CDR3 is 16 amino acids long. Germline CDR1 is LNHNV and CDR2 is YYDKDF (reference sequence). The ends were cut back, 5 bases at V and 5 bases at J, with 20 bases in the middle. The CDR3 DNA reads TGTGCCACCAGCCCTGGGAGAAGCGGCGGTCGAGATACGCAGTATTTT. As protein: CATSPGRSGGRDTQYF.

The chain carries TRBV2 and TRBJ1-3; D unclear. CDR3 size: 14 residues. The V end lost 3 bases, the J end lost 0 bases, and 6 bases lay between the germline ends. From germline, CDR1 is SNHLY and CDR2 FYNNEI. The CDR3: CASSDDLSGNTIYF. In nucleotides, the CDR3 is TGTGCCAGCAGTGACGACCTCTCTGGAAACACCATATATTTT.

This rearrangement joins TRBV5-1 to TRBJ1-2; perhaps TRBD1 as D (6 bases). Deletions cut 3 bases from V and 4 bases from J, with 13 bases between. The CDR3 consists of 14 residues. From germline, CDR1 is SGHRS and CDR2 YFSETQ. The CDR3 DNA reads as TGCGCCAGCAGCTCAGGACAGCCAACCTATGGCTACACCTTC. The encoded protein is CASSSGQPTYGYTF.

This clonotype was observed at least ten times. The chain is built from TRBV20-1 and TRBJ1-1; D is uncertain. The ends were cut back, 3 bases at V and 1 base at J, with 6 bases in the middle. The CDR3 is made up of 12 amino acids. The germline V gene has CDR1 DFQATT and CDR2 SNEGSKA (reference sequence). The CDR3 here is CSASRENTEAFF. CDR3 nucleotide sequence: TGCAGTGCTAGTCGGGAGAACACTGAAGCTTTCTTT.

This clonotype turned up a few times. V is TRBV10-3 and J is TRBJ1-6; no clear D. This CDR3 comprises 16 residues. Germline CDR1 reads ENHRY; CDR2 reads SYGVKD. V gave up 9 bases and J gave up 0 bases, with 15 bases separating them. Here the CDR3 reads CAIRPGRSSYNSPLHF. CDR3 sequence (DNA): TGTGCCATAAGGCCGGGAAGGAGCTCCTATAATTCACCCCTCCACTTT.

As DNA, the CDR3 is TGTGCCACCACTGCGGGGACCAAACAGGATACGCAGTATTTT. It codes for CATTAGTKQDTQYF. The V and J genes are TRBV6-5 and TRBJ2-3, with TRBD2 as a possible D gene (6 bases). The CDR3 has 14 residues. From germline, CDR1 is MNHEY and CDR2 SVGAGI. The ends were cut back, 10 bases at V and 6 bases at J, with 20 bases in the middle.

This clonotype was seen a handful of times. The CDR3 sequence is CSAREDGRNYGYTF. DNA for the CDR3: TGCAGTGCTAGAGAGGACGGGAGAAACTATGGCTACACCTTC. The chain couples TRBV20-1 to TRBJ1-2; D gene ambiguous. The germline V gene has CDR1 DFQATT and CDR2 SNEGSKA (reference sequence). Trimming cost V 0 bases and J 2 bases, with 10 bases left between them. This CDR3 contains 14 residues.

The sample holds a few counts of this clonotype. J is TRBJ1-1 and V is TRBV29-1, with D hard to call. The CDR3 loop spans 13 amino acids. CDR1 SQVTM and CDR2 ANQGSEA come from the germline V gene. V gave up 4 bases and J gave up 5 bases, with 14 bases separating them. Here the CDR3 DNA reads TGCAGCGTTGCAGTAGGGCGGGGTACTGAAGCTTTCTTT. It specifies CSVAVGRGTEAFF.

This chain links TRBV6-5 with TRBJ2-7; 10 bases are shared with TRBD2. J gave up 2 bases and V 6 bases, and 7 bases lay outside the gene matches. CDR3 length: 15 amino acids. The V gene's germline CDR1 is MNHEY and CDR2 SVGAGI. The CDR3 protein is CASRAGTSVAYEQYF. The CDR3 bases are TGTGCCAGCAGAGCCGGGACTAGCGTCGCCTACGAGCAGTACTTC.

The J gene is TRBJ2-3, the V gene TRBV20-1; D may be TRBD2 (6 bases). The V end was cut by 5 bases, the J end by 0 bases, with 18 bases between. CDR3 length: 16 amino acids. CDR1 is DFQATT and CDR2 is SNEGSKA in the germline V gene (reference sequence). CDR3 nucleotide sequence: TGCAGTGCTCATGACGCGAGGGGAGGAAGCACAGATACGCAGTATTTT. This gives the protein CSAHDARGGSTDTQYF.

The genes are TRBV18 and TRBJ1-5, with D unclear. This CDR3 is built from 15 residues. Looked up from germline, CDR1 is KGHSH and CDR2 is LQKENI. V lost 3 bases and J 3 bases, leaving 12 bases between the germline ends. The CDR3 sequence: CASSPRLGNNQPQHF. As DNA, the CDR3 is TGTGCCAGCTCACCTAGATTGGGAAACAATCAGCCCCAGCATTTT.